This T cell receptor beta chain was sequenced during a study of blood T cell repertoires in COVID-19. Overall study: Both acute and convalescent COVID-19 samples were obtained from the United States, Italy and Spain.

The germline V gene encodes CDR1 LNHDA and CDR2 SQIVND (reference sequence). The V end lost 5 bases, the J end lost 1 base, and 8 bases lay between the germline ends. This CDR3 is built from 13 residues. Which cohort a participant joined came from the clinical history participants gave. Two negative PCRs, clearance, or symptom resolution characterized the recovered Cohort 3 donors. The data were produced by immunoSEQ multiplex PCR, yet TCRdb's version contains in-frame clones alone and is incomplete. The table records fewer than 250,000 clones, around 80% of them present only once. The receptor was derived from a man in his fifties or sixties who had recovered from COVID-19. This sequence joins TRBV19 and TRBJ1-1; D is unclear. The sample consisted of PBMCs or T cells enriched from blood (not recorded which). The CDR3 reads CASSLTRNTEAFF. The CDR3, as DNA: TGTGCCAGTAGTCTGACAAGGAACACTGAAGCTTTCTTT.